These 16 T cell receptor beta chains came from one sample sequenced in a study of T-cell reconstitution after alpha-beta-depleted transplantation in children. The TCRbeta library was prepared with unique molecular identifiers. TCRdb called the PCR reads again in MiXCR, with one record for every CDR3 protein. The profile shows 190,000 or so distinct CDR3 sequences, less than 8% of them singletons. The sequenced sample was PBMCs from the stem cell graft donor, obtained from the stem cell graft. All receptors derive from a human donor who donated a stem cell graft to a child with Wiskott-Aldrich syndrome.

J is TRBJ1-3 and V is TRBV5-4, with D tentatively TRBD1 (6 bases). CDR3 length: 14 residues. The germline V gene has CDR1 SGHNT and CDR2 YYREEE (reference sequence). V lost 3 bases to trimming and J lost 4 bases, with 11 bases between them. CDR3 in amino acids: CASSSRGYGNTIYF. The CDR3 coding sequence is TGTGCCAGCAGCTCCAGGGGTTACGGAAACACCATATATTTT. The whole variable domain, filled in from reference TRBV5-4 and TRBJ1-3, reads ETGVTQSPTHLIKTRGQQVTLRCSSQSGHNTVSWYQQALGQGPQFIFQYYREEENGRGNFPPRFSGLQFPNYSSELNVNALELDDSALYLCASSSRGYGNTIYFGEGSWLTVV.

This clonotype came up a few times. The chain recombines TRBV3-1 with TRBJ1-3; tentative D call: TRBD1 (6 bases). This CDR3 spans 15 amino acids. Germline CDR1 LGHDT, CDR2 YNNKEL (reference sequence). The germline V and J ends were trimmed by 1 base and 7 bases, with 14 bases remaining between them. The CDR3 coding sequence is TGTGCCAGCAGCCAAGTTGGAACAGGGCTTAACACCATATATTTT. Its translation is CASSQVGTGLNTIYF.

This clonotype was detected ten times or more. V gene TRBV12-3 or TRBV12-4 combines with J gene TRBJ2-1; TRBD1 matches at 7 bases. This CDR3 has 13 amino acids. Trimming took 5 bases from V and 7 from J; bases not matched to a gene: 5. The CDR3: CASSPIRGNEQFF. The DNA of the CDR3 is TGTGCCAGCAGTCCTATCAGGGGGAATGAGCAGTTCTTC.

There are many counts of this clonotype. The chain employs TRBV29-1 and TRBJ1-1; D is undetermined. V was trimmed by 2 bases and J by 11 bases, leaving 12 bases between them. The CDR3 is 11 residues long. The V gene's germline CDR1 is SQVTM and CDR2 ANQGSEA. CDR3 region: CSVERDAGAFF. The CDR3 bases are TGCAGCGTTGAACGTGATGCGGGGGCTTTCTTT.

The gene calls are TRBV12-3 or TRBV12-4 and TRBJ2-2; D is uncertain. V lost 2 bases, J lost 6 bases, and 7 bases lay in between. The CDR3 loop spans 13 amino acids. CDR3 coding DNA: TGTGCCAGCAGTTTAAGTGGAGCCGGGGAGCTGTTTTTT. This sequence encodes CASSLSGAGELFF.

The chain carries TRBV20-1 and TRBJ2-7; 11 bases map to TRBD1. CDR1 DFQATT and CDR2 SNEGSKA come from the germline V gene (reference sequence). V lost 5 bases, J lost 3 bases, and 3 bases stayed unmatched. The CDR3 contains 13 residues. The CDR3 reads CSAPGTGGYEQYF. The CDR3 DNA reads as TGCAGTGCTCCCGGGACAGGGGGCTACGAGCAGTACTTC.

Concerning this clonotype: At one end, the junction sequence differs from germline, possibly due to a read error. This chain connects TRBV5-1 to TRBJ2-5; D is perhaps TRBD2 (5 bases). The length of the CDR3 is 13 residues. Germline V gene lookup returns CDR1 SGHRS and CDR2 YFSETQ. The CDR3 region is CASSLGLRETQCF. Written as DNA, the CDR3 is TGCGCCAGCAGCTTGGGGTTAAGGGAGACCCAGTGCTTC.

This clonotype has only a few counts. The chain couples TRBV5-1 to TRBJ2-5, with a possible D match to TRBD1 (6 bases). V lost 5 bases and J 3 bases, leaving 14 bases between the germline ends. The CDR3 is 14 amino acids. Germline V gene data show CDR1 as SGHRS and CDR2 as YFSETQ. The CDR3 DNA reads TGCGCCAGCAGTCGAGGACAGTCGGAAGAGACCCAGTACTTC. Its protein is CASSRGQSEETQYF.

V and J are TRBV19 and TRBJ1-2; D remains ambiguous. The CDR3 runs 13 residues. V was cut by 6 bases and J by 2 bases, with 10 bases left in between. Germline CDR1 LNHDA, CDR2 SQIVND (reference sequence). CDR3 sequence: CASSPDGNYGYTF. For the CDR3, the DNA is TGTGCCAGTAGCCCGGACGGGAACTATGGCTACACCTTC. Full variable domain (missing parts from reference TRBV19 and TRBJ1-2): DGGITQSPKYLFRKEGQNVTLSCEQNLNHDAMYWYRQDPGQGLRLIYYSQIVNDFQKGDIAEGYSVSREKKESFPLTVTSAQKNPTAFYLCASSPDGNYGYTFGSGTRLTVV.

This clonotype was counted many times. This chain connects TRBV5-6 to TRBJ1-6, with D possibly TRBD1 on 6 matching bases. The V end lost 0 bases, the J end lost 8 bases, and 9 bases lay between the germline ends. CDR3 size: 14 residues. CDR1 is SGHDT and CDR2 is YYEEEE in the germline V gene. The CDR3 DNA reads TGTGCCAGCAGCTTGGGACAGGTCCATTCACCCCTCCACTTT. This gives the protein CASSLGQVHSPLHF. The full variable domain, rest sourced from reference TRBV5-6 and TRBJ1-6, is DAGVTQSPTHLIKTRGQQVTLRCSPKSGHDTVSWYQQALGQGPQFIFQYYEEEERQRGNFPDRFSGHQFPNYSSELNVNALLLGDSALYLCASSLGQVHSPLHFGNGTRLTVT.

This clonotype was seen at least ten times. The DNA of the CDR3 is TGTGCCAGCAGGGGACTAGCGGGAGGGCCGGGCACCGGGGAGCTGTTTTTT. Protein product: CASRGLAGGPGTGELFF. The chain has TRBV9 and TRBJ2-2, with 16 bases fitting TRBD2. CDR3 length: 17 residues. The germline V gene encodes CDR1 SGDLS and CDR2 YYNGEE. J lost 4 bases, V lost 5 bases, and 5 bases had no gene match.

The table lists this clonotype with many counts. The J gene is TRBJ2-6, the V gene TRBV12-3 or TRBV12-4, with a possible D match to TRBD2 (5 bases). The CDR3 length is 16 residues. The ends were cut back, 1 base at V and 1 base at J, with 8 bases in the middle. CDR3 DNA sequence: TGTGCCAGCAGTTTAGGCGTAGCGTCTGGGGCCAACGTCCTGACTTTC. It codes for CASSLGVASGANVLTF.

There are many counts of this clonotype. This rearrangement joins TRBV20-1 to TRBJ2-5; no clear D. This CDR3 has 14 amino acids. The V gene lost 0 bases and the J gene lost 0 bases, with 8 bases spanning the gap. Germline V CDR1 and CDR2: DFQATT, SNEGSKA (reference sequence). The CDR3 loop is CSARDLQNQETQYF. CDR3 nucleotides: TGCAGTGCTAGAGATCTACAGAACCAAGAGACCCAGTACTTC.

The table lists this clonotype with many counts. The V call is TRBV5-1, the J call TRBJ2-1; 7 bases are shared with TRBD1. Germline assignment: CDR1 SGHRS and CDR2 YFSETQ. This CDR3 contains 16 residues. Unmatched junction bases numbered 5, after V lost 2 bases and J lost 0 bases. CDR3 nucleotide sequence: TGCGCCAGCAGCTTAGACAGGGCCCACTCCTACAATGAGCAGTTCTTC. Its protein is CASSLDRAHSYNEQFF.

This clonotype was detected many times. CDR3 nucleotide sequence: TGCGCCAGCAGCTCTCAGGGTGGCACCGGGGAGCTGTTTTTT. Its protein is CASSSQGGTGELFF. The chain carries TRBV5-1 and TRBJ2-2; possible D gene TRBD1, 5 bases. V gave up 3 bases and J gave up 4 bases, with 10 bases separating them. This CDR3 comprises 14 residues. Germline loops: CDR1 SGHRS, CDR2 YFSETQ.

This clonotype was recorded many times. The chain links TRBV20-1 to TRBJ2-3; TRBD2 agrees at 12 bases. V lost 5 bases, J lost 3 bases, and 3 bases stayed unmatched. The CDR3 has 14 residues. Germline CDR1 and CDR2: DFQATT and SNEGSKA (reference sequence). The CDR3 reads CSALGLAGTDTQYF. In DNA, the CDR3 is TGCAGTGCTCTCGGACTAGCGGGGACAGATACGCAGTATTTT.